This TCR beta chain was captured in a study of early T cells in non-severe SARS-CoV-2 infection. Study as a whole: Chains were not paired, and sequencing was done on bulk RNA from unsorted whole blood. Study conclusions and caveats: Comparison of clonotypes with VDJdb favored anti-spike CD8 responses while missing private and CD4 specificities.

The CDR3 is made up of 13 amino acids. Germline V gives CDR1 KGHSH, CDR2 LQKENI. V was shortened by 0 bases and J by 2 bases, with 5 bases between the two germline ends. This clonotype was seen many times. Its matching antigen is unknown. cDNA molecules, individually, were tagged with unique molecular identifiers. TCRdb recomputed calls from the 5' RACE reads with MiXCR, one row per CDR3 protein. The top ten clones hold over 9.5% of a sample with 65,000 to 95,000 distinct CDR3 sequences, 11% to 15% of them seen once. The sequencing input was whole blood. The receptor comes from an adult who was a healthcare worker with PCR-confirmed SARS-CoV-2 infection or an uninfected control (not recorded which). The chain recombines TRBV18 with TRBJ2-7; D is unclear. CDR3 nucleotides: TGTGCCAGCTCACCACCCTCTGCCTACGAGCAGTACTTC. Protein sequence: CASSPPSAYEQYF.